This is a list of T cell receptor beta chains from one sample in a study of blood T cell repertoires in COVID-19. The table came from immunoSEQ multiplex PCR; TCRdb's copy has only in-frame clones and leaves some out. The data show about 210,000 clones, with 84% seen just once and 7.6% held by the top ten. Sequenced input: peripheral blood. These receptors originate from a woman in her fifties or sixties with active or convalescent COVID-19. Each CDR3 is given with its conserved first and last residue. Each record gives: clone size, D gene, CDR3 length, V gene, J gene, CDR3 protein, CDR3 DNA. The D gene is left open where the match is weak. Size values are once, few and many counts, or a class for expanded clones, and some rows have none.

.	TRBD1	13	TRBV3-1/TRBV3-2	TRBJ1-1	CASSRQGNTEAFF	TGTGCCAGCAGCCGACAGGGGAACACTGAAGCTTTCTTT
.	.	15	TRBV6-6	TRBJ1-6	CASSYSQEGNSPLHF	TGTGCCAGCAGTTACTCACAGGAGGGGAATTCACCCCTCCACTTT
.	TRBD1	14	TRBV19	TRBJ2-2	CASSPGTATGELFF	TGTGCCAGTAGTCCCGGGACAGCCACCGGGGAGCTGTTTTTT
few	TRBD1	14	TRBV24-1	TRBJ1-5	CATSVQGASQPQHF	TGTGCCACCAGTGTCCAGGGGGCTAGCCAGCCCCAGCATTTT
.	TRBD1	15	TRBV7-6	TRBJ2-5	CASSSLAGGLETQYF	TGTGCCAGCAGCTCCCTGGCAGGGGGCTTAGAGACCCAGTACTTC
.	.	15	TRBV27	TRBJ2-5	CASSRGSRERETQYF	TGTGCCAGCAGTCGAGGTAGTAGGGAGCGAGAGACCCAGTACTTC
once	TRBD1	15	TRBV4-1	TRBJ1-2	CASSAGTGVGYGYTF	TGCGCCAGCAGCGCCGGAACAGGGGTGGGTTATGGCTACACCTTC
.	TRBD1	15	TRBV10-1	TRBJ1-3	CASSPDRATGNTIYF	TGCGCCAGCAGCCCGGACAGGGCAACTGGAAACACCATATATTTT
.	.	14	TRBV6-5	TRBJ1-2	CASSYSSGAYGYTF	TGTGCCAGCAGTTACTCGTCAGGGGCCTATGGCTACACCTTC
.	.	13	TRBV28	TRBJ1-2	CASSFRGGYGYTF	TGTGCCAGCAGCTTCAGGGGCGGCTATGGCTACACCTTC
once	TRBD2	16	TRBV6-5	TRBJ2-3	CASSSRLAGGRDTQYF	TGTGCCAGCAGTTCACGACTAGCGGGGGGGAGGGATACGCAGTATTTT
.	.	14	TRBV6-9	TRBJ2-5	CASSYKTSKETQYF	TGTGCCAGCAGTTATAAAACATCCAAGGAGACCCAGTACTTC
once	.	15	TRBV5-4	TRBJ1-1	CASSLREGTDSEAFF	TGTGCCAGCAGCTTGAGGGAGGGGACCGACTCTGAAGCTTTCTTT
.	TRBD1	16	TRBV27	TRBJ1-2	CASSPNGVGTAYGYTF	TGTGCCAGCAGTCCAAATGGAGTCGGGACAGCCTATGGCTACACCTTC
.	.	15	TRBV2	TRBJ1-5	CASTPRTGGHQPQHF	TGTGCCAGCACCCCAAGGACGGGGGGGCACCAGCCCCAGCATTTT
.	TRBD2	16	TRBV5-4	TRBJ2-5	CASRETSGGAHETQYF	TGTGCCAGCAGGGAGACTAGCGGGGGGGCCCATGAGACCCAGTACTTC
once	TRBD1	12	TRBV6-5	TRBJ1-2	CASRIGQGGYTF	TGTGCCAGCAGAATCGGACAGGGTGGCTACACCTTC
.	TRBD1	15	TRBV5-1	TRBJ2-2	CASRQDRVNTGELFF	TGCGCCAGCAGACAGGACAGGGTGAACACCGGGGAGCTGTTTTTT